Shown below are 31 T cell receptor beta chains from a single sample sequenced in a study of blood T cell repertoires in COVID-19. Produced via immunoSEQ multiplex PCR; TCRdb's table is partial and in-frame only. The sample contains over 150,000 clones, 76% of which appear only once. Sequenced: peripheral blood. The receptors here all came from an elderly woman with acute or convalescent COVID-19.

The chain carries TRBV19 and TRBJ1-2; weak D call: TRBD1 (5 bases). The CDR3 runs to 14 residues. V dropped 4 bases and J dropped 4 bases, with 13 bases sitting between them. Germline V CDR1 and CDR2: LNHDA, SQIVND (reference sequence). The CDR3 protein is CASSKPDSLYGYTF. Here the CDR3 DNA reads TGTGCCAGTAGTAAGCCTGACAGCCTCTATGGCTACACCTTC.

The chain is built from TRBV7-3 and TRBJ2-7, with D maybe TRBD1 (6 bases). CDR3 length equals 13 residues. The germline CDR1 and CDR2 sequences are SGHTA and FQGTGA. Trimming took off 5 bases at V and 2 bases at J, with 10 bases between the two ends. The CDR3 reads CASSLDRTYEQYF. In DNA, the CDR3 is TGTGCCAGCAGCCTGGACAGAACCTACGAGCAGTACTTC.

The J gene is TRBJ1-3, the V gene TRBV7-6; TRBD1 aligns across 7 bases. J was trimmed by 1 base and V by 4 bases; bases with no gene match: 16. CDR1 and CDR2 (germline): SGHVS, FNYEAQ. The CDR3 has 19 amino acids. The CDR3 DNA follows: TGTGCCAGCAGCTCTACCCCCCTTTTAGGGGGCAGTTCTGGAAACACCATATATTTT. It codes for CASSSTPLLGGSSGNTIYF.

This chain uses TRBV5-1 with TRBJ1-1, with 8 nucleotides matching TRBD1. The junction had 6 bases not matched to a gene; V was cut back by 1 base and J by 1 base. The CDR3 is 16 amino acids. The germline gives CDR1 SGHRS, CDR2 YFSETQ. The CDR3 coding sequence is TGCGCCAGCAGCTTGTGGCCCGGGACAGGGAACACTGAAGCTTTCTTT. Translation gives CASSLWPGTGNTEAFF.

In DNA form, the CDR3 reads TGTGCCCACGCGGGGGACTCGAACTATGGCTACACCTTC. As protein: CAHAGDSNYGYTF. This chain uses TRBV6-6 with TRBJ1-2; D possibly corresponds to TRBD1 (5 bases). Trimming shortened V by 11 bases and J by 2 bases, and 15 bases separated the two germline ends. Germline assignment: CDR1 MNHNY and CDR2 SVGAGI (reference sequence). The CDR3 runs to 13 residues.

This clone was observed a few times. The chain uses TRBV2 and TRBJ1-4; weak D call: TRBD1 (5 bases). This CDR3 has 15 amino acids. The V end lost 5 bases, the J end lost 7 bases, and 17 bases lay between the germline ends. The germline gives CDR1 SNHLY, CDR2 FYNNEI. The CDR3 DNA sequence: TGTGCCAGCAGTTCATCAGGGAATAAGGGTGAAAAACTGTTTTTT. Its protein product is CASSSSGNKGEKLFF. The variable domain in full, completed from reference TRBV2 and TRBJ1-4, reads EPEVTQTPSHQVTQMGQEVILRCVPISNHLYFYWYRQILGQKVEFLVSFYNNEISEKSEIFDDQFSVERPDGSNFTLKIRSTKLEDSAMYFCASSSSGNKGEKLFFGSGTQLSVL.

The gene calls are TRBV19 and TRBJ1-5; D not certain. Germline CDR1 reads LNHDA; CDR2 reads SQIVND (reference sequence). V was cut by 7 bases and J by 0 bases, with 10 bases left in between. This CDR3 contains 14 residues. CDR3 nucleotides: TGTGCCAGTATGAGGGAGTATAGCAATCAGCCCCAGCATTTT. Translating gives CASMREYSNQPQHF.

The chain uses TRBV3-1 (or the pseudogene TRBV3-2) and TRBJ1-6; 10 positions agree with TRBD1. Trimming at V came to 2 bases and at J to 7 bases, leaving 5 bases not matched to a gene. Germline CDR1 reads LGHDT; CDR2 reads YNNKEL (reference sequence). The CDR3 is 16 amino acids. The CDR3 spells CASSQQSGQGNSPLHF. DNA for the CDR3: TGTGCCAGCAGCCAACAATCGGGACAGGGGAATTCACCCCTCCACTTT.

The CDR3 DNA follows: TGCGCCAGCAGCTTGGGCAGTACGAACTATGGCTACACCTTC. Protein: CASSLGSTNYGYTF. The chain employs TRBV5-1 and TRBJ1-2, with unresolved D. The ends were cut back, 0 bases at V and 2 bases at J, with 8 bases in the middle. The CDR3 consists of 14 residues. Germline assignment: CDR1 SGHRS and CDR2 YFSETQ.

The rearrangement uses TRBV7-2 and TRBJ2-5; a weak D match, TRBD1 (6 bases). The germline gives CDR1 SGHTA, CDR2 FQGNSA. This CDR3 region has 14 residues. V shed 5 bases and J shed 3 bases, with 13 bases lying between them. The CDR3 is CASSLLNREETQYF. The CDR3 coding sequence is TGTGCCAGCAGCCTCCTAAACAGGGAAGAGACCCAGTACTTC.

The V call is TRBV5-1, the J call TRBJ1-2; 7 bases line up with TRBD1. This CDR3 has 16 residues. The V segment lost 3 bases and the J segment 3 bases; nucleotides outside the gene matches: 11. Germline lookup yields CDR1 SGHRS and CDR2 YFSETQ. CDR3 region: CASSYGRGRLDYGYTF. Written as DNA, the CDR3 is TGCGCCAGCAGCTACGGGAGGGGGCGATTAGACTATGGCTACACCTTC.

The V and J genes are TRBV18 and TRBJ1-5, with D perhaps matching TRBD1 (6 bases). Germline V gene data show CDR1 as KGHSH and CDR2 as LQKENI. The CDR3 runs to 16 residues. Trimming took 3 bases from V and 3 from J, leaving 15 bases between them. The chain's CDR3 is CASSPYGGGPNQPQHF. The CDR3 nucleotides are TGTGCCAGCTCACCCTATGGCGGGGGGCCCAATCAGCCCCAGCATTTT.

Notes on this clone: Within the sample, other DNA sequences also encode this same CDR3. V usage is TRBV4-3 and J usage is TRBJ1-5; 7 bases fit TRBD1. CDR3 length: 15 residues. Germline V lookup: CDR1 LGHNA, CDR2 YSLEER. Trimming cost V 1 base and J 4 bases; bases outside gene matches: 4. CDR3 DNA: TGCGCCAGCAGCCAAGGACAGGGATCAAATCAGCCCCAGCATTTT. As protein: CASSQGQGSNQPQHF.

This chain links TRBV19 with TRBJ1-4, with a possible D match to TRBD1 (6 bases). The CDR3 contains 15 residues. Germline-derived CDR1 and CDR2 are LNHDA and SQIVND (reference sequence). V lost 6 bases to trimming and J lost 4 bases, with 15 bases between them. This chain's CDR3 is CASRPSTGINEKLFF. DNA of the CDR3: TGTGCCAGTAGACCCTCGACAGGCATTAATGAAAAACTGTTTTTT.

This chain joins TRBV5-6 and TRBJ1-5; TRBD1 aligns across 9 bases. Germline V lookup: CDR1 SGHDT, CDR2 YYEEEE. The CDR3 sequence is 15 residues long. With V trimmed by 2 bases and J by 5 bases, 5 bases remained unmatched. Here the CDR3 DNA reads TGTGCCAGCAGCTTCGGACAGGGGAACCATCAGCCCCAGCATTTT. Its protein is CASSFGQGNHQPQHF. The variable domain in full, completed from reference TRBV5-6 and TRBJ1-5, reads DAGVTQSPTHLIKTRGQQVTLRCSPKSGHDTVSWYQQALGQGPQFIFQYYEEEERQRGNFPDRFSGHQFPNYSSELNVNALLLGDSALYLCASSFGQGNHQPQHFGDGTRLSIL.

This clone was seen a single time. The V and J genes are TRBV19 and TRBJ2-1; 14 positions match TRBD2. Germline CDR1 LNHDA, CDR2 SQIVND (reference sequence). The junction had 11 bases not matched to a gene; V was cut back by 3 bases and J by 4 bases. This CDR3 comprises 19 residues. CDR3 in DNA: TGTGCCAGTAGTATCGCCGGGACTAGCGGGAGTAGGAGGTACAATGAGCAGTTCTTC. It encodes CASSIAGTSGSRRYNEQFF.

The chain employs TRBV5-1 and TRBJ2-2, with a possible D match to TRBD1 (6 bases). V lost 5 bases and J lost 1, with 18 bases in between. The germline gives CDR1 SGHRS, CDR2 YFSETQ. The CDR3 contains 17 residues. The CDR3 DNA reads as TGCGCCAGCAGTTCTGGACAGTCAAGGATGAACACCGGGGAGCTGTTTTTT. It encodes CASSSGQSRMNTGELFF. Drawing the rest from reference TRBV5-1 and TRBJ2-2, the complete variable domain is KAGVTQTPRYLIKTRGQQVTLSCSPISGHRSVSWYQQTPGQGLQFLFEYFSETQRNKGNFPGRFSGRQFSNSRSEMNVSTLELGDSALYLCASSSGQSRMNTGELFFGEGSRLTVL.

This clone has just one count. V is TRBV13 and J is TRBJ2-3; D might be TRBD2 (5 bases). Germline V gene data show CDR1 as PRHDT and CDR2 as FYEKMQ (reference sequence). The CDR3 totals 14 residues. The V end was cut by 2 bases, the J end by 4 bases, with 10 bases between. The CDR3 DNA sequence: TGTGCCAGCAGCTTAACGGGTAGCGCAGATACGCAGTATTTT. Its protein product is CASSLTGSADTQYF.

The chain combines TRBV10-3 with TRBJ1-1; no definite D call. CDR1 ENHRY and CDR2 SYGVKD come from the germline V gene. The CDR3 loop spans 14 amino acids. V gave up 0 bases and J gave up 3 bases, with 8 bases separating them. CDR3 loop: CAISESERDTEAFF. CDR3 bases: TGTGCCATCAGTGAGTCGGAGCGAGACACTGAAGCTTTCTTT.

Concerning this clone: The sample holds other DNA sequences that translate to the same CDR3. The chain recombines TRBV18 with TRBJ1-5; 8 bases match TRBD1. With 3 bases clipped from V and 2 bases from J, the junction kept 3 bases outside the gene matches. The CDR3 loop spans 15 amino acids. Germline lookup yields CDR1 KGHSH and CDR2 LQKENI. This CDR3 is CASSPDRGGNQPQHF. CDR3 sequence (DNA): TGTGCCAGCTCACCCGACAGGGGTGGCAATCAGCCCCAGCATTTT.

This clone occurred a few times. V is TRBV7-6 and J is TRBJ2-1; TRBD1 matches at 12 bases. The CDR3 sequence is 15 residues long. With 3 bases clipped from V and 6 bases from J, the junction kept 3 bases outside the gene matches. The V gene's germline CDR1 is SGHVS and CDR2 FNYEAQ. CDR3 loop: CASSFRDRGPNEQFF. For the CDR3, the DNA is TGTGCCAGCAGCTTCCGGGACAGGGGGCCCAATGAGCAGTTCTTC.

The table lists this clone with a count of one. CDR3 loop: CASSGQAGLIGYTF. CDR3 DNA: TGTGCCAGCAGCGGCCAGGCGGGTCTTATTGGCTACACCTTC. This chain connects TRBV7-2 to TRBJ1-2; D not resolved. The CDR3 has 14 amino acids. The V end lost 5 bases, the J end lost 7 bases, and 17 bases lay between the germline ends. Germline CDR1 SGHTA, CDR2 FQGNSA.

V gene TRBV18 combines with J gene TRBJ2-7, with a possible D match to TRBD2 (5 bases). CDR1 and CDR2 (germline): KGHSH, LQKENI. Trimming pared 6 bases from V and 4 bases from J, leaving 13 bases between. CDR3 length equals 13 residues. DNA of the CDR3: TGTGCCAGCTCCCCGGACTCGCCGTACGAGCAGTACTTC. It encodes CASSPDSPYEQYF. The full variable domain, with the rest looked up from reference TRBV18 and TRBJ2-7, is NAGVMQNPRHLVRRRGQEARLRCSPMKGHSHVYWYRQLPEEGLKFMVYLQKENIIDESGMPKERFSAEFPKEGPSILRIQQVVRGDSAAYFCASSPDSPYEQYFGPGTRLTVT.

This sequence joins TRBV10-3 and TRBJ2-7, with D perhaps matching TRBD1 (6 bases). The V gene lost 0 bases and the J gene lost 7 bases, with 13 bases spanning the gap. Germline CDR1 and CDR2: ENHRY and SYGVKD. This CDR3 has 14 residues. CDR3 residues: CAISESLGQPEQYF. In nucleotides, the CDR3 is TGTGCCATCAGTGAGTCCCTAGGACAGCCTGAGCAGTACTTC.

CDR3 amino acids: CASRPSSGGKSPLHF. The CDR3 region has the DNA TGTGCCAGCAGACCAAGTTCGGGGGGAAAGTCACCCCTCCACTTT. The rearrangement joins TRBV6-6 to TRBJ1-6, with D maybe TRBD1 (5 bases). The V gene lost 6 bases and the J gene lost 10 bases, with 19 bases spanning the gap. This CDR3 is built from 15 residues. The germline V gene has CDR1 MNHNY and CDR2 SVGAGI (reference sequence).

The chain carries TRBV27 and TRBJ1-6, with D perhaps matching TRBD1 (5 bases). Looked up from germline, CDR1 is MNHEY and CDR2 is SMNVEV (reference sequence). Trimming took 5 bases from V and 6 from J, leaving 14 bases between them. The CDR3 is 15 residues long. The CDR3 DNA follows: TGTGCCAGCAGTACGTTTCAGGGCCTTAATTCACCCCTCCACTTT. Protein product: CASSTFQGLNSPLHF.

This chain links TRBV19 with TRBJ1-2, with D perhaps matching TRBD1 (5 bases). This CDR3 has 14 residues. Trimming cost V 3 bases and J 2 bases, with 10 bases left between them. Germline loops: CDR1 LNHDA, CDR2 SQIVND (reference sequence). CDR3 loop: CASSIQGVNYGYTF. CDR3 DNA sequence: TGTGCCAGTAGTATTCAGGGTGTAAACTATGGCTACACCTTC.

This chain connects TRBV21-1 to TRBJ2-1; TRBD2, the D gene given by the table, was not confirmed from the DNA. TRBV21-1 is classified as a pseudogene. This CDR3 spans 11 amino acids. DNA of the CDR3: TGTGCCAGCACCCGGACTAGCGTTCAGTTCTTC. This encodes CASTRTSVQFF.

Only a few counts were recorded for this clone. The rearrangement uses TRBV7-6 and TRBJ1-5; TRBD1 matches 11 bases. With V trimmed by 5 bases and J by 6 bases, 6 bases remained unmatched. The CDR3 has 15 residues. Germline-derived CDR1 and CDR2 are SGHVS and FNYEAQ. The CDR3 sequence: CASSPRTGGGQPQHF. The CDR3 DNA is TGTGCCAGCAGCCCACGGACAGGGGGCGGTCAGCCCCAGCATTTT. The full variable domain, rest sourced from reference TRBV7-6 and TRBJ1-5, is GAGVSQSPRYKVTKRGQDVALRCDPISGHVSLYWYRQALGQGPEFLTYFNYEAQQDKSGLPNDRFSAERPEGSISTLTIQRTEQRDSAMYRCASSPRTGGGQPQHFGDGTRLSIL.

V usage is TRBV2 and J usage is TRBJ2-2; possible D gene TRBD1, 5 bases. The V end was cut by 7 bases, the J end by 0 bases, with 9 bases between. Per germline, CDR1 SNHLY and CDR2 FYNNEI. This CDR3 region has 14 residues. In DNA, the CDR3 is TGTGCCAGCAAGACAGACGCGAACACCGGGGAGCTGTTTTTT. It translates to CASKTDANTGELFF.

V usage is TRBV28 and J usage is TRBJ2-3; 13 nucleotides match TRBD2. Germline loops: CDR1 MDHEN, CDR2 SYDVKM. The CDR3 runs to 16 residues. With V trimmed by 3 bases and J by 2 bases, 2 bases remained unmatched. CDR3 sequence (DNA): TGTGCCAGCAGTTTGGGACTAGCGGGGACCACAGATACGCAGTATTTT. Residues: CASSLGLAGTTDTQYF.